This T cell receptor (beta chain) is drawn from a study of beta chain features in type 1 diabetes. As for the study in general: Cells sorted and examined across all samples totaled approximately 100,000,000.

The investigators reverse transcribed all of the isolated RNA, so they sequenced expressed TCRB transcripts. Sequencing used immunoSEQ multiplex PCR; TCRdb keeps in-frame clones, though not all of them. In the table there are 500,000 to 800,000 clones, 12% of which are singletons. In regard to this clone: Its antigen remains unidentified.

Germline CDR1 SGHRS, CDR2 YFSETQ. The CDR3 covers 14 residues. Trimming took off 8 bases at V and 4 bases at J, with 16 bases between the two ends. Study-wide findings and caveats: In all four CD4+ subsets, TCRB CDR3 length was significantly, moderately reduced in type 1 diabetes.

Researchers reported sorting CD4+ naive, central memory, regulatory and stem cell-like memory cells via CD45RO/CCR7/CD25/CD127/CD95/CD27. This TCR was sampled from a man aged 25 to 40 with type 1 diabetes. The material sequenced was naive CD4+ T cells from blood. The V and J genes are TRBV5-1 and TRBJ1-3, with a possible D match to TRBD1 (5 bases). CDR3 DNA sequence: TGCGCCAGTCGACAGTTTATTTCCGGAAACACCATATATTTT. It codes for CASRQFISGNTIYF.